This T cell receptor (beta chain) came from a study of blood T cell repertoires in COVID-19. As for the study in general: Samples of COVID-19 (acute and convalescent) were obtained from the United States, Italy and Spain.

This CDR3 comprises 19 residues. V lost 0 bases to trimming and J lost 0 bases; unmatched junction nucleotides: 11. CDR1 and CDR2 (germline): LGHNA, YSLEER. Produced via immunoSEQ multiplex PCR; TCRdb's table is partial and in-frame only. The sample has around 73,000 clones, about 80% seen once. This sequence joins TRBV4-3 and TRBJ1-1; 9 nucleotides line up with TRBD1. The specimen was peripheral blood. This receptor was identified in a human donor in a cohort sampled during active COVID-19. The CDR3 coding sequence is TGCGCCAGCAGCCAAGATAACGTCCCGGGACAGGGTATGAACACTGAAGCTTTCTTT. Its protein is CASSQDNVPGQGMNTEAFF.